The entry that follows covers one T cell receptor beta chain sequence. Seattle participants joined during active infection and were tracked over time. This specimen comes from a study of blood T cell repertoires in COVID-19. Study-wide context: T cells, B-cell-depleted T cells, or PBMCs supplied cDNA or gDNA.

The CDR3 is made up of 13 amino acids. V was pared by 0 bases and J by 2 bases, with 5 bases between. Germline loops: CDR1 SGHRS, CDR2 YFSETQ. TCRdb keeps only in-frame clones here, not all; method: immunoSEQ multiplex PCR. The sample holds roughly 160,000 clones; 85% to 90% are singletons and the top ten take 10%. Sequences were obtained from peripheral blood. The chain has TRBV5-1 and TRBJ1-2; D remains ambiguous. The TCR was taken from a woman aged 70-85 years with COVID-19, enrolled during active disease. CDR3 region: CASSLGHNYGYTF. CDR3 in DNA: TGCGCCAGCAGCTTGGGACACAACTATGGCTACACCTTC.